The 6 T cell receptor beta chains below come from one sample, sequenced in a study of glioma-infiltrating T cells. TCR alpha and beta CDR3 regions were amplified from RNA using iRepertoire nested multiplex PCR. TCRdb re-called the multiplex PCR reads through MiXCR, storing one row per CDR3 protein. The sample records roughly 100,000 distinct CDR3 sequences, about 28% being singletons. Sequencing input: glioma tissue, nonneoplastic brain tissue, or PBMCs (not recorded which). The receptors were gathered from a human donor with low-grade glioma or glioblastoma, undergoing nonglioma brain surgery, or in good health (not recorded which).

On this clonotype: This clone may be a read error of a much larger clone one base away. The chain employs TRBV27 and TRBJ1-1; tentative D call: TRBD1 (5 bases). Per germline, CDR1 MNHEY and CDR2 SMNVEV (reference sequence). Trimming left V 3 bases short and J 0 bases short, with 20 bases between. This CDR3 has 18 amino acids. The CDR3, as DNA: TGTGCCAGCAGTTTCCTCCGGGACCCGGCTGGGTTGAACACTGAAGCTTTCTTT. This encodes CASSFLRDPAGLNTEAFF.

Details on this clonotype: This may stem from a read error, because a much larger clone lies one nucleotide away. Because it lacks the conserved phenylalanine or tryptophan at the end, this CDR3 is likely a read error. This chain joins TRBV28 and TRBJ2-3; 16 bases match TRBD2. The length of the CDR3 is 16 residues. Germline CDR1 reads MDHEN; CDR2 reads SYDVKM. J lost 4 bases, V lost 8 bases, and 6 bases had no gene match. As DNA, the CDR3 is TGTGCCAGCCTCGGGACTAGCGGGGGGGCATCAGATACGCAGTATCTT. Its protein is CASLGTSGGASDTQYL.

Details on this clonotype: A much bigger clone sits one base away, suggesting this may be a read error. The chain has TRBV3-1 and TRBJ1-1; maybe TRBD1 (5 bases). Germline V gives CDR1 LGHDT, CDR2 YNNKEL (reference sequence). The CDR3 is made up of 13 amino acids. V was pared by 7 bases and J by 0 bases, with 9 bases between. The CDR3 DNA is TGTGCCAGCACCCCGGGGGTGAACACTGAAGCTTTCTTT. This sequence encodes CASTPGVNTEAFF. Full variable domain (remainder filled in from reference TRBV3-1 and TRBJ1-1): DTAVSQTPKYLVTQMGNDKSIKCEQNLGHDTMYWYKQDSKKFLKIMFSYNNKELIINETVPNRFSPKSPDKAHLNLHINSLELGDSAVYFCASTPGVNTEAFFGQGTRLTVV.

This clonotype was observed at least ten times. V usage is TRBV20-1 and J usage is TRBJ1-1; 7 bases map to TRBD1. The CDR3 covers 13 residues. Germline CDR1 DFQATT, CDR2 SNEGSKA (reference sequence). After removal of 5 bases from V and 0 bases from J, the junction contained 3 bases not matched to a gene. The CDR3 reads CSAWGQMNTEAFF. The CDR3 DNA sequence: TGCAGTGCTTGGGGACAGATGAACACTGAAGCTTTCTTT.

Remarks on this clonotype: At one boundary the junction diverges from the germline segment, which might be a read error. The rearrangement uses TRBV28 and TRBJ2-5; tentative D call: TRBD1 (6 bases). This CDR3 contains 14 residues. Germline V gene lookup returns CDR1 MDHEN and CDR2 SYDVKM. The CDR3 coding sequence is TGTGCCAGCACCCAAGGACAGCAGAAAGAGACCCAGTGCTTC. Its translation: CASTQGQQKETQCF. Filled out from reference TRBV28 and TRBJ2-5, the complete variable domain reads DVKVTQSSRYLVKRTGEKVFLECVQDMDHENMFWYRQDPGLGLRLIYFSYDVKMKEKGDIPEGYSVSREKKERFSLILESASTNQTSMYLCASTQGQQKETQCFGPGTRLLVL.

This clonotype was observed at least ten times. The genes are TRBV6-6 and TRBJ1-2; D is unresolved. Per the germline V gene, CDR1 is MNHNY and CDR2 is SVGAGI (reference sequence). Deletions cut 0 bases from V and 6 bases from J, with 11 bases between. CDR3 length: 14 residues. This chain's CDR3 is CASSYSIAGDGYTF. The CDR3 DNA reads TGTGCCAGCAGTTACTCGATCGCAGGTGATGGCTACACCTTC.